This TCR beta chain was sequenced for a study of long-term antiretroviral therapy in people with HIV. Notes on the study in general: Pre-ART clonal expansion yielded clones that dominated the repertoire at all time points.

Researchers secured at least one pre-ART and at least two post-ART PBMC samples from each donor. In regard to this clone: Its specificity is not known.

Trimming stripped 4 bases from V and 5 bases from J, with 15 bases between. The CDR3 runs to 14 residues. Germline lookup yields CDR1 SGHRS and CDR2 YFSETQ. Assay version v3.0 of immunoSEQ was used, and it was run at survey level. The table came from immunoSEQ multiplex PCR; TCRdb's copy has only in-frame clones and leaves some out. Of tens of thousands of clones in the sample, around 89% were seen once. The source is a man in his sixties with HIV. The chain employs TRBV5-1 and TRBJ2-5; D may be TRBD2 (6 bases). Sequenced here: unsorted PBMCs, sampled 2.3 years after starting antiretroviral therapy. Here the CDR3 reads CASSTSSEVETQYF. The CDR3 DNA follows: TGCGCCAGCAGCACATCTAGCGAAGTGGAGACCCAGTACTTC.